This T cell receptor beta chain was captured in a study of blood T cells in healthy people across ages. General study findings and limits: Whereas aged donors had fewer naive CD4+ cells, long-lived donors had more of them and higher diversity.

Next came a second PCR, run for about 6 to 12 cycles, which used a sample-barcoded 5' primer along with a J-beta primer mix. TCRdb re-called the 5' RACE reads through MiXCR, storing one row per CDR3 protein. This sample carries over 700,000 distinct CDR3 sequences, roughly 25% of them seen once, and the ten largest clones take more than 8%. Details on this clonotype: What it binds is not known.

From germline, CDR1 is DFQATT and CDR2 SNEGSKA (reference sequence). After removal of 5 bases from V and 4 bases from J, the junction contained 4 bases not matched to a gene. The CDR3 extends over 13 amino acids. These data were also filed under a second study, of T cells of mothers and their children. From that study: The study found thymic selection shapes TCR recombination output similarly in related and unrelated pairs.

This chain connects TRBV20-1 to TRBJ2-1, with 8 bases matching TRBD1. This sequence originates from a boy between 10 and 17 years old in good health. Sequencing was performed on blood. The CDR3, as DNA: TGCAGTGCTCCTAGGACAGGGTACAATGAGCAGTTCTTC. Protein product: CSAPRTGYNEQFF.